A selection of T cell receptor beta chains follows, all from one sample in a study of blood T cell repertoires in COVID-19. The data were produced by immunoSEQ multiplex PCR, yet TCRdb's version contains in-frame clones alone and is incomplete. The sample consists of around 110,000 clones, around 82% of them appearing once. Sequenced: peripheral blood. The source is a human donor in a cohort sampled during active COVID-19. Each CDR3 is given with its conserved first and last residue. The D gene is left open where the match is weak. Size is stated for part of the rows, as once, few or many counts, or as a class when the clone is expanded.

size,J,V,D,DNA,CDR3
-,TRBJ2-1,TRBV29-1,TRBD1,TGCAGCGTTGGAGGTAGGGGGCGCTTCGGTGAGCAGTTCTTC,CSVGGRGRFGEQFF
once,TRBJ2-1,TRBV18,-,TGTGCCAGCTCAGGCAGGGCGGATGTCTACAATGAGCAGTTCTTC,CASSGRADVYNEQFF
-,TRBJ1-6,TRBV28,-,TGTGCCTCGGTAGCCTATAATTCACCCCTCCACTTT,CASVAYNSPLHF
-,TRBJ2-7,TRBV4-1,TRBD1,TGCGCCAGCAGCCAAAGCGAGGACAGGCTCGAGCAGTACTTC,CASSQSEDRLEQYF
-,TRBJ2-1,TRBV7-2,-,TGTGCCAGCAGCTTAGTGCGAGACAATGAGCAGTTCTTC,CASSLVRDNEQFF
-,TRBJ2-2,TRBV5-1,-,TGCGCCAGCGAAAACCTAGCCTCCGGGGAGCTGTTTTTT,CASENLASGELFF
-,TRBJ2-2,TRBV29-1,-,TGCAGCGGGGAGGCCCCACCCCCCACCGGGGAGCTGTTTTTT,CSGEAPPPTGELFF
-,TRBJ1-1,TRBV3-1/TRBV3-2,TRBD1,TGTGCCAGCAGCCCGGGACAGGCATTGAACACTGAAGCTTTCTTT,CASSPGQALNTEAFF
-,TRBJ1-3,TRBV30,-,TGTGCCTGGACAGGGCACGACACCATATATTTT,CAWTGHDTIYF
once,TRBJ2-5,TRBV2,-,TGTGCCAGCAGTCGCTACAGCGCCGGGATAGGGCAAGAGACCCAGTACTTC,CASSRYSAGIGQETQYF
-,TRBJ2-3,TRBV9,TRBD1,TGTGCCAGCAGCGCGGACAGGGGAAGGGCAGATACGCAGTATTTT,CASSADRGRADTQYF
-,TRBJ2-4,TRBV7-2,-,TGTGCCAGCAGCTTTTTACTAGCCAAAAACATTCAGTACTTC,CASSFLLAKNIQYF
-,TRBJ2-3,TRBV7-2,TRBD2,TGTGCCAGCAGCCCCCGGATAGCGGGAATCACAGATACGCAGTATTTT,CASSPRIAGITDTQYF
-,TRBJ2-7,TRBV15,-,TGTGCCACCAGCAGAGATCGAGGAGTATCCTACGAGCAGTACTTC,CATSRDRGVSYEQYF
few,TRBJ2-1,TRBV9,-,TGTGCCAGCAGCGTAGTAGGGGAAGGTATGAGGCAGTTCTTC,CASSVVGEGMRQFF
-,TRBJ2-3,TRBV18,-,TGTGCCAGCTCACCCCAGGTGGGTGAAACAGATACGCAGTATTTT,CASSPQVGETDTQYF
-,TRBJ1-1,TRBV9,TRBD1,TGTGCCAGCAGCGTGGGACAGAAGAACACTGAAGCTTTCTTT,CASSVGQKNTEAFF
-,TRBJ1-4,TRBV6-6,TRBD1,TGTGCCAGCAGGGGGACAGGGAGAGAAGAAAAACTGTTTTTT,CASRGTGREEKLFF